These 20 T cell receptor beta chains originate from one sample sequenced in a study of T cells in Graves' hyperthyroidism and ophthalmopathy (dated by TCRdb to about 2019). The library was built by means of multiplex PCR. This sample was sequenced with an Illumina HiSeq 2000. The TCR beta CDR3 regions were amplified from RNA transcripts. A first-round RT-PCR of the TCR CDR3 used the HTBI primer set with the Qiagen OneStep RT-PCR kit. TCRdb applied fastp at Q25 and MiXCR to the public reads, then kept only in-frame beta chains. Under each unique CDR3 protein, matching rows form one entry showing the most common genes and DNA. Here the sample has hundreds of thousands of distinct CDR3 sequences; over 15% occur a single time. The ten most abundant clones make up over 15% of the sample. Sample: blood. Receptors were obtained from a woman between 45 and 65 years old with Graves' hyperthyroidism that later progressed to Graves' ophthalmopathy.

For this clonotype: A much bigger clone sits one base away, suggesting this may be a read error. The J gene is TRBJ2-3, the V gene TRBV6-9; D is ambiguous. Germline V lookup: CDR1 MNHGY, CDR2 SVAAGI. The CDR3 sequence is 14 residues long. V lost 3 bases and J lost 2, with 9 bases in between. The CDR3 DNA is TGTGCCAGCAGTTACGGCGGCTTCACAGATACGCAGTATTTT. The encoded protein is CASSYGGFTDTQYF.

The rearrangement joins TRBV4-1 to TRBJ1-1; tentatively, D is TRBD1 (5 bases). CDR1 and CDR2 from the germline V gene are MGHRA and YSYEKL. The CDR3 runs 13 residues. V shed 0 bases and J shed 6 bases, with 8 bases lying between them. CDR3: CASSQDRVPEAFF. The CDR3 DNA reads as TGCGCCAGCAGCCAAGACAGGGTTCCTGAAGCTTTCTTT.

This clonotype showed up many times. This chain uses TRBV5-1 with TRBJ1-1; D gene unclear. CDR1 is SGHRS and CDR2 is YFSETQ in the germline V gene. V was trimmed by 1 base and J by 5 bases, leaving 9 bases between them. This CDR3 has 13 residues. The CDR3 nucleotides are TGCGCCAGCAGCTTGTGGGTTGGAACTGAAGCTTTCTTT. This gives the protein CASSLWVGTEAFF.

This clonotype was counted ten times or more. The V call is TRBV18, the J call TRBJ2-4; D is unresolved. V was trimmed by 6 bases and J by 0 bases, leaving 15 bases between them. This CDR3 is built from 16 residues. Germline lookup yields CDR1 KGHSH and CDR2 LQKENI. The CDR3 DNA reads TGTGCCAGCTCCCCCGTGGGCCAACTAGCCAAAAACATTCAGTACTTC. Residues: CASSPVGQLAKNIQYF. Variable domain in full (rest from reference TRBV18 and TRBJ2-4): NAGVMQNPRHLVRRRGQEARLRCSPMKGHSHVYWYRQLPEEGLKFMVYLQKENIIDESGMPKERFSAEFPKEGPSILRIQQVVRGDSAAYFCASSPVGQLAKNIQYFGAGTRLSVL.

This clonotype appeared a few times. The chain is built from TRBV6-1 and TRBJ1-5; D perhaps matches TRBD1 (6 bases). The CDR3 length is 15 residues. V was pared by 6 bases and J by 5 bases, with 17 bases between. Germline CDR1 MNHNS, CDR2 SASEGT. As DNA, the CDR3 is TGTGCCAGCAGCCTGGAGGGAGGGGGAGATCAGCCCCAGCATTTT. Its protein is CASSLEGGGDQPQHF.

This chain uses TRBV6-5 with TRBJ1-4, with TRBD1 matching 8 bases. The CDR3 sequence is 15 residues long. Germline assignment: CDR1 MNHEY and CDR2 SVGAGI. J lost 5 bases, V lost 4 bases, and 6 bases had no gene match. CDR3 coding DNA: TGTGCCAGCAGTTGGCGGACAGGGAACAATGAAAAACTGTTTTTT. Its protein is CASSWRTGNNEKLFF.

V usage is TRBV29-1 and J usage is TRBJ2-1, with 13 bases fitting TRBD2. This CDR3 is 14 amino acids long. V lost 6 bases and J lost 6; bases outside the gene matches: 5. CDR1 is SQVTM and CDR2 is ANQGSEA in the germline V gene. The CDR3 DNA sequence: TGCAGCGTGGGGACTAGCGGGGCGGCCAATGAGCAGTTCTTC. Protein product: CSVGTSGAANEQFF.

This clonotype came up many times. This sequence joins TRBV2 and TRBJ2-7; the D gene could be TRBD1 or TRBD2 (6 bases each). Germline V gives CDR1 SNHLY, CDR2 FYNNEI. CDR3 length equals 15 residues. Trimming left V 6 bases short and J 5 bases short, with 20 bases between. CDR3 sequence: CASRLGGSQVDEQYF. For the CDR3, the DNA is TGTGCCAGCAGACTCGGGGGCTCTCAGGTCGACGAGCAGTACTTC.

This clonotype has at least ten counts. The chain uses TRBV6-1 and TRBJ1-6; TRBD1 agrees at 8 bases. CDR3 size: 16 residues. J was trimmed by 10 bases and V by 3 bases; bases with no gene match: 11. The V gene's germline CDR1 is MNHNS and CDR2 SASEGT. CDR3 in DNA: TGTGCCAGCAGTGACAGGGGGCTATGGGCAAAATCACCCCTCCACTTT. Protein product: CASSDRGLWAKSPLHF.

This clonotype was seen repeatedly, ten times or more. This chain's CDR3 is CASSPRQGTNTEAFF. CDR3 bases: TGTGCCAGCTCACCACGGCAGGGTACGAACACTGAAGCTTTCTTT. The chain couples TRBV18 to TRBJ1-1, with D possibly matching TRBD1 (5 bases). Trimming shortened V by 1 base and J by 1 base, and 10 bases separated the two germline ends. CDR3 size: 15 residues. Germline V gene lookup returns CDR1 KGHSH and CDR2 LQKENI.

This sequence joins TRBV12-3 or TRBV12-4 and TRBJ1-5; TRBD1 aligns across 8 bases. Trimming took 3 bases from V and 6 from J; bases not matched to a gene: 7. This CDR3 has 15 residues. CDR3 nucleotide sequence: TGTGCCAGCAGTTTCGGGCAGGGGGCCTTTCAGCCCCAGCATTTT. Encoded protein: CASSFGQGAFQPQHF.

The gene calls are TRBV6-1 and TRBJ2-5, with D unclear. Germline values: CDR1 MNHNS, CDR2 SASEGT. The CDR3 consists of 11 residues. The V gene lost 8 bases and the J gene lost 2 bases, with 6 bases spanning the gap. The CDR3 is CASAEQETQYF. CDR3 coding DNA: TGTGCCAGCGCGGAACAAGAGACCCAGTACTTC.

The rearrangement uses TRBV29-1 and TRBJ2-1; TRBD2 aligns across 9 bases. The length of the CDR3 is 16 residues. CDR1 and CDR2 from the germline V gene are SQVTM and ANQGSEA. Trimming removed 2 bases from V and 5 bases from J; junction bases left unmatched: 10. CDR3 in DNA: TGCAGCGTTGAATACCCGCTAGCGGGGACCGACAATGAGCAGTTCTTC. Translating it yields CSVEYPLAGTDNEQFF.

The sample holds a few counts of this clonotype. This rearrangement joins TRBV18 to TRBJ2-7; 7 bases line up with TRBD1. The V gene's germline CDR1 is KGHSH and CDR2 LQKENI. Losses at the gene ends were 2 bases for V and 1 base for J; bases not matched to a gene: 8. The CDR3 is 16 amino acids. CDR3 protein: CASSPDSGQFSYEQYF. In DNA form, the CDR3 reads TGTGCCAGCTCACCAGATTCGGGACAGTTTTCCTACGAGCAGTACTTC.

The V and J genes are TRBV19 and TRBJ1-5; D unclear. V was trimmed by 3 bases and J by 6 bases, leaving 9 bases between them. This CDR3 is 13 amino acids long. Germline V gives CDR1 LNHDA, CDR2 SQIVND (reference sequence). The CDR3, as DNA: TGTGCCAGTAGTATGGGGTGGGCTCAGCCCCAGCATTTT. Protein sequence: CASSMGWAQPQHF.

The chain employs TRBV15 and TRBJ2-2; D might be TRBD1 (6 bases). V lost 6 bases and J 3 bases, leaving 11 bases between the germline ends. The V gene's germline CDR1 is LNHNV and CDR2 YYDKDF (reference sequence). This CDR3 contains 14 residues. CDR3 sequence reads: CATSHRVDTGELFF. Written as DNA, the CDR3 is TGTGCCACCAGTCACAGGGTTGACACCGGGGAGCTGTTTTTT.

This clonotype was seen ten or more times. The V gene is TRBV6-1, the J gene TRBJ2-7; a possible D gene is TRBD2 (6 bases). Trimming took 3 bases from V and 4 from J, leaving 19 bases between them. This CDR3 has 16 amino acids. Per germline, CDR1 MNHNS and CDR2 SASEGT. CDR3 in DNA: TGTGCCAGCAGTGATACCGGCGGGGTAGGAGTTTACGAGCAGTACTTC. Translating gives CASSDTGGVGVYEQYF.

V and J are TRBV15 and TRBJ1-5; 8 positions agree with TRBD1. The CDR3 contains 15 residues. The V gene end was trimmed by 3 bases and the J gene end by 4 bases; junction bases not matched to a gene: 5. The germline V gene has CDR1 LNHNV and CDR2 YYDKDF (reference sequence). CDR3 loop: CATSSRGTGNQPQHF. As DNA, the CDR3 is TGTGCCACCAGCAGCCGCGGGACAGGTAATCAGCCCCAGCATTTT.

This chain joins TRBV6-1 and TRBJ1-1, with TRBD1 matching 7 bases. V gave up 10 bases and J gave up 4 bases; unmatched junction bases: 9. The CDR3 contains 13 residues. Per the germline V gene, CDR1 is MNHNS and CDR2 is SASEGT. The chain's CDR3 is CATPAQGGTEAFF. The CDR3 nucleotides read TGTGCCACCCCCGCGCAGGGGGGCACTGAAGCTTTCTTT.

This clonotype was picked up many times. The chain couples TRBV3-1 to TRBJ2-3; TRBD2 matches 15 bases. Losses at the gene ends were 4 bases for V and 6 bases for J; bases not matched to a gene: 11. Germline V lookup: CDR1 LGHDT, CDR2 YNNKEL (reference sequence). This CDR3 has 18 residues. CDR3 bases: TGTGCCAGCAGCCGTCGGACTAGCGGGGGGGGGGACAAGGATACGCAGTATTTT. Translating gives CASSRRTSGGGDKDTQYF.